This TCR beta chain stems from a study of cytomegalovirus exposure and HLA in healthy donors. The study, taken as a whole, reports: There were over 150 TCR beta chains listed as cytomegalovirus-associated. Reportedly, cytomegalovirus status was diagnosed with high sensitivity and specificity.

Trimming removed 5 bases at V and 7 bases at J, with 14 bases between. Germline CDR1 SEHNR, CDR2 FQNEAQ (reference sequence). The CDR3 contains 14 residues. Details on this clone: Its antigen is not known.

TCRdb keeps only in-frame clones here, not all; method: immunoSEQ multiplex PCR. Among 100,000 to 150,000 clones, 75% to 90% were seen once, and the ten largest hold around 1.1%. The sample taken for sequencing was PBMCs. V gene TRBV7-9 combines with J gene TRBJ1-4; tentatively, D is TRBD1 (5 bases). This sequence was found in a woman aged 18-35 years in good health and CMV-seronegative. The CDR3 DNA sequence: TGTGCCAGCAGCCCAGCGGGACCGGTTGAAAAACTGTTTTTT. Amino acids: CASSPAGPVEKLFF.